These 28 T cell receptor beta chains were all obtained from the same sample, sequenced in a study of T-cell reconstitution after alpha-beta-depleted transplantation in children. Unique molecular identifiers were incorporated during preparation of the TCRbeta library. From the PCR reads, TCRdb called clonotypes with MiXCR, one entry per CDR3 protein. The data hold about 300,000 distinct CDR3 sequences, with about a tenth observed a single time. The sequencing used PBMCs, collected before TCRalphabeta/CD19-depleted stem cell transplant. The receptors here all came from a boy in the first two years of life with acute myeloid leukemia, due to receive a stem cell transplant.

This clonotype was detected many times. CDR3 coding DNA: TGCAGTGCTAGAGATCCGGTGACCTACGAGCAGTACTTC. This codes for CSARDPVTYEQYF. The chain recombines TRBV20-1 with TRBJ2-7; D unclear. Trimming cost V 0 bases and J 2 bases, with 8 bases left between them. Per the germline V gene, CDR1 is DFQATT and CDR2 is SNEGSKA (reference sequence). The CDR3 spans 13 residues.

A remark on this clonotype: A much larger clone sits a single nucleotide away, making a read error possible. The chain is built from TRBV12-3 or TRBV12-4 and TRBJ1-5; D gene ambiguous. The CDR3 covers 14 residues. CDR3 amino acids: CASSFTPSNEPQHF. For the CDR3, the DNA is TGTGCCAGCAGTTTCACCCCTAGCAATGAGCCCCAGCATTTT.

In its sample, this clonotype was seen a few times. This sequence joins TRBV21-1 and TRBJ1-5; TRBD1, the table's D call, was not compared with the DNA. TRBV21-1 is tagged as a pseudogene. This CDR3 contains 17 residues. The DNA for the CDR3 is TGTGCCAGCAGCAAATTTCAGGGTCCCCATAGCAATCAGCCCCAGCATTTT. It specifies CASSKFQGPHSNQPQHF.

This clonotype has only a few counts. The chain has TRBV11-2 and TRBJ1-6; D is perhaps TRBD1 (5 bases). This CDR3 has 17 residues. Between the trimmed V and J ends, which lost 5 bases and 0 bases, there was a span of 14 bases. Per germline, CDR1 SGHAT and CDR2 FQNNGV. CDR3 sequence reads: CASSPFGGSSYNSPLHF. The CDR3 DNA reads TGTGCCAGCAGCCCCTTCGGGGGAAGCTCCTATAATTCACCCCTCCACTTT.

Details on this clonotype: A much larger clone lies one base from this, so it may be a read error. This chain links TRBV20-1 with TRBJ2-7, with TRBD2 matching 7 bases. V lost 6 bases to trimming and J lost 4 bases; unmatched junction nucleotides: 15. CDR3 length: 15 residues. Germline V gene lookup returns CDR1 DFQATT and CDR2 SNEGSKA (reference sequence). CDR3 coding DNA: TGCAGTGCGCCGATCCGGGACTATGCCCTTTACGAGCAGTACTTC. Translating it yields CSAPIRDYALYEQYF.

For this clonotype: This clone may be a read error of a much larger clone one base away. The rearrangement links TRBV12-3 or TRBV12-4 to TRBJ1-1; the D is unclear. The V gene lost 7 bases and the J gene lost 3 bases, with 12 bases spanning the gap. CDR3 length: 13 residues. In DNA, the CDR3 is TGTGCCAGCACTAGGACCTGGGACACTGAAGCTTTCTTT. This codes for CASTRTWDTEAFF.

This clonotype was seen more than once but under ten times. This chain links TRBV25-1 with TRBJ2-1; 7 nucleotides align to TRBD2. In germline, CDR1 is MGHDK, CDR2 SYGVNS. With 1 base clipped from V and 6 bases from J, the junction kept 3 bases outside the gene matches. This CDR3 spans 14 amino acids. The CDR3 DNA reads TGTGCCAGCAGTGAATGGGGGGGGTCCAATGAGCAGTTCTTC. Its protein product is CASSEWGGSNEQFF.

This clonotype was counted at least ten times. V gene TRBV28 combines with J gene TRBJ2-7; 8 positions agree with TRBD2. CDR3 length equals 15 residues. The V segment lost 3 bases and the J segment 5 bases; nucleotides outside the gene matches: 9. Germline V gene lookup returns CDR1 MDHEN and CDR2 SYDVKM. CDR3 DNA: TGTGCCAGCAGTTTCGGGGGGGCCGGTTCTCACGAGCAGTACTTC. Translating gives CASSFGGAGSHEQYF.

This clonotype was detected many times. The V call is TRBV11-1, the J call TRBJ2-3; D may be TRBD1 (6 bases). Trimming left V 6 bases short and J 3 bases short, with 25 bases between. Germline V gives CDR1 SGHAT, CDR2 FQDESV (reference sequence). The CDR3 length is 18 residues. CDR3 protein: CASRSGPQGRRDTDTQYF. CDR3 DNA sequence: TGTGCCAGCAGGTCCGGCCCCCAGGGGCGAAGGGATACAGATACGCAGTATTTT.

This clonotype was seen at least ten times. The chain couples TRBV10-3 to TRBJ1-1, with D possibly TRBD1 on 6 matching bases. This CDR3 is built from 15 residues. Per the germline V gene, CDR1 is ENHRY and CDR2 is SYGVKD. The V and J ends lost 3 bases and 5 bases respectively, with 16 bases between them. The CDR3: CAISEEGLRGTEAFF. CDR3 nucleotide sequence: TGTGCCATCAGTGAAGAAGGCCTTAGGGGGACTGAAGCTTTCTTT.

Regarding this clonotype: With a much larger clone just one base away, this may be a read error. The V gene is TRBV7-2, the J gene TRBJ2-3, with D tentatively TRBD1 or TRBD2 (5 bases each). The V end lost 0 bases, the J end lost 4 bases, and 11 bases lay between the germline ends. The CDR3 is made up of 15 amino acids. The germline V gene has CDR1 SGHTA and CDR2 FQGNSA. This CDR3 reads CASSLAGPISDTQYF. CDR3 DNA: TGTGCCAGCAGCTTAGCGGGACCGATCTCAGATACGCAGTATTTT.

The J gene is TRBJ2-5, the V gene TRBV23-1, with 9 bases lining up with TRBD1. TRBV23-1 is known as an ORF, though its function is uncertain. This CDR3 comprises 17 residues. V lost 2 bases and J lost 3; bases outside the gene matches: 10. The CDR3 sequence is CASSQPNTGGPEETQYF. Here the CDR3 DNA reads TGCGCCAGCAGTCAACCGAATACAGGGGGCCCGGAAGAGACCCAGTACTTC.

The chain is built from TRBV5-1 and TRBJ2-1; D perhaps matches TRBD2 (5 bases). CDR3 length: 14 residues. Germline V CDR1 and CDR2: SGHRS, YFSETQ. Trimming left V 6 bases short and J 3 bases short, with 13 bases between. CDR3 protein: CASTPEAFYNEQFF. The CDR3 nucleotides read TGCGCCAGCACCCCGGAGGCGTTCTACAATGAGCAGTTCTTC.

This clonotype was picked up many times. J is TRBJ2-3 and V is TRBV10-3, with 8 bases that match TRBD1. Per germline, CDR1 ENHRY and CDR2 SYGVKD. The CDR3 covers 13 residues. V lost 4 bases, J lost 3 bases, and 0 bases stayed unmatched. CDR3 nucleotide sequence: TGTGCCATCAGTGGGACAGGGACAGATACGCAGTATTTT. It specifies CAISGTGTDTQYF.

There are many counts of this clonotype. J is TRBJ2-5 and V is TRBV9, with a tentative D call TRBD1 (5 bases). This CDR3 is built from 16 residues. CDR1 and CDR2 (germline): SGDLS, YYNGEE. V gave up 2 bases and J gave up 3 bases, with 17 bases separating them. The CDR3 DNA follows: TGTGCCAGCAGCGTTGAAGGGGCCCTCCCGAAAGAGACCCAGTACTTC. Amino acids: CASSVEGALPKETQYF.

This clonotype was seen a few times. The J gene is TRBJ2-1, the V gene TRBV7-9, with TRBD1 matching over 8 bases. This CDR3 has 14 residues. V gave up 4 bases and J gave up 8 bases; unmatched junction bases: 7. Germline values: CDR1 SEHNR, CDR2 FQNEAQ (reference sequence). CDR3 protein: CASSSGQGIDEQFF. CDR3 DNA: TGTGCCAGCAGCTCAGGACAGGGTATCGATGAGCAGTTCTTC.

This clonotype was picked up many times. The chain combines TRBV5-1 with TRBJ2-7; TRBD2 matches at 11 bases. Trimming took 4 bases from V and 7 from J; bases not matched to a gene: 4. The CDR3 has 13 residues. Germline loops: CDR1 SGHRS, CDR2 YFSETQ. CDR3 loop: CASSPGLAEEQYF. DNA of the CDR3: TGCGCCAGCAGCCCGGGACTAGCGGAGGAGCAGTACTTC.

This clonotype was detected many times. V gene TRBV6-5 combines with J gene TRBJ1-4; 7 positions match TRBD1. Germline CDR1 is MNHEY and CDR2 is SVGAGI. The V segment lost 0 bases and the J segment 5 bases; nucleotides outside the gene matches: 3. The length of the CDR3 is 15 residues. The CDR3 reads CASSYSTGPNEKLFF. DNA of the CDR3: TGTGCCAGCAGTTACTCGACAGGGCCGAATGAAAAACTGTTTTTT.

Ten or more counts support this clonotype. This rearrangement joins TRBV5-1 to TRBJ2-3, with TRBD1 matching 10 bases. The CDR3 has 15 amino acids. Trimming at V came to 4 bases and at J to 0 bases, leaving 2 bases not matched to a gene. Germline loops: CDR1 SGHRS, CDR2 YFSETQ. The CDR3 DNA reads as TGCGCCAGCAGCCGACAGGGGGCGAGCACAGATACGCAGTATTTT. Amino acid sequence: CASSRQGASTDTQYF.

This clonotype was counted at least ten times. The chain is built from TRBV5-1 and TRBJ2-7, with 7 bases identical to TRBD1. The CDR3 has 13 residues. The J segment lost 3 bases and the V segment lost 2 bases, leaving 2 bases of the junction unmatched. CDR1 and CDR2 from the germline V gene are SGHRS and YFSETQ. The CDR3 protein is CASSFQGVYEQYF. The DNA for the CDR3 is TGCGCCAGCAGCTTTCAGGGGGTCTACGAGCAGTACTTC.

On this clonotype: A read error is the likely source, as a far larger clone sits one nucleotide away. V and J are TRBV5-6 and TRBJ2-5; D call uncertain. The CDR3 sequence is 14 residues long. The V gene lost 0 bases and the J gene lost 1 base, with 7 bases spanning the gap. CDR1 and CDR2 from the germline V gene are SGHDT and YYEEEE. CDR3 in DNA: TGTGCCAGCAGCTTGGGAGTGTTCCAAGAGACCCAGTACTTC. Its translation: CASSLGVFQETQYF.

This clonotype showed up many times. The chain couples TRBV5-1 to TRBJ1-1; D unresolved. The V end was cut by 1 base, the J end by 9 bases, with 10 bases between. Germline V gives CDR1 SGHRS, CDR2 YFSETQ. The CDR3 length is 12 residues. CDR3 residues: CASSLFGEQAFF. The CDR3 DNA is TGCGCCAGCAGCTTGTTCGGAGAACAAGCTTTCTTT.

This clonotype was picked up many times. The chain couples TRBV24-1 to TRBJ1-5; D uncertain. This CDR3 is built from 15 residues. Per germline, CDR1 KGHDR and CDR2 SFDVKD. V shed 4 bases and J shed 0 bases, with 9 bases lying between them. CDR3 in DNA: TGTGCCACCAGTGACGACGTCCTTAGCAATCAGCCCCAGCATTTT. Translated: CATSDDVLSNQPQHF.

This clonotype was seen many times. CDR3 DNA: TGCGCCAGCAGCTTGGAAGGGACAGGGGCCTCCTACGAGCAGTACTTC. Its translation: CASSLEGTGASYEQYF. The chain carries TRBV5-1 and TRBJ2-7, with 10 bases aligning to TRBD1. The CDR3 sequence is 16 residues long. Germline V gene sequence: CDR1 SGHRS, CDR2 YFSETQ. V dropped 0 bases and J dropped 0; count of bases not matched to a gene: 3. Full variable domain (missing parts from reference TRBV5-1 and TRBJ2-7): KAGVTQTPRYLIKTRGQQVTLSCSPISGHRSVSWYQQTPGQGLQFLFEYFSETQRNKGNFPGRFSGRQFSNSRSEMNVSTLELGDSALYLCASSLEGTGASYEQYFGPGTRLTVT.

This clonotype was observed at least ten times. This chain connects TRBV3-1 to TRBJ2-2; D remains ambiguous. The germline CDR1 and CDR2 sequences are LGHDT and YNNKEL (reference sequence). The CDR3 is 16 amino acids. Trimming pared 0 bases from V and 7 bases from J, leaving 15 bases between. CDR3 sequence reads: CASSQEYGSVGGELFF. CDR3 bases: TGTGCCAGCAGCCAAGAGTATGGATCGGTTGGCGGGGAGCTGTTTTTT. Drawing the rest from reference TRBV3-1 and TRBJ2-2, the complete variable domain is DTAVSQTPKYLVTQMGNDKSIKCEQNLGHDTMYWYKQDSKKFLKIMFSYNNKELIINETVPNRFSPKSPDKAHLNLHINSLELGDSAVYFCASSQEYGSVGGELFFGEGSRLTVL.

The rearrangement links TRBV28 to TRBJ2-7, with D perhaps TRBD1 or TRBD2 (5 bases each). Trimming shortened V by 6 bases and J by 3 bases, and 15 bases separated the two germline ends. This CDR3 is built from 14 residues. Germline V gene data show CDR1 as MDHEN and CDR2 as SYDVKM. This CDR3 is CASRTRDPLYEQYF. In DNA, the CDR3 is TGTGCCAGCAGAACGAGGGACCCCCTCTACGAGCAGTACTTC. Full variable domain (outside the CDR3, taken from reference TRBV28 and TRBJ2-7): DVKVTQSSRYLVKRTGEKVFLECVQDMDHENMFWYRQDPGLGLRLIYFSYDVKMKEKGDIPEGYSVSREKKERFSLILESASTNQTSMYLCASRTRDPLYEQYFGPGTRLTVT.

This clonotype was seen at least ten times. CDR3 nucleotides: TGTGCCAGCAATAGGATTTCCTACAATGAGCAGTTCTTC. It specifies CASNRISYNEQFF. The gene calls are TRBV7-9 and TRBJ2-1; D unresolved. This CDR3 spans 13 amino acids. CDR1 is SEHNR, CDR2 FQNEAQ, per germline (reference sequence). V was trimmed by 7 bases and J by 1 base, leaving 8 bases between them.

This clonotype was detected ten times or more. In DNA, the CDR3 is TGTGCCATCAGTGGGAGCTCTGGGGCCAACGTCCTGACTTTC. The encoded protein is CAISGSSGANVLTF. This rearrangement joins TRBV10-3 to TRBJ2-6; D ambiguous. The CDR3 has 14 amino acids. V gave up 4 bases and J gave up 0 bases, with 4 bases separating them. The germline gives CDR1 ENHRY, CDR2 SYGVKD.